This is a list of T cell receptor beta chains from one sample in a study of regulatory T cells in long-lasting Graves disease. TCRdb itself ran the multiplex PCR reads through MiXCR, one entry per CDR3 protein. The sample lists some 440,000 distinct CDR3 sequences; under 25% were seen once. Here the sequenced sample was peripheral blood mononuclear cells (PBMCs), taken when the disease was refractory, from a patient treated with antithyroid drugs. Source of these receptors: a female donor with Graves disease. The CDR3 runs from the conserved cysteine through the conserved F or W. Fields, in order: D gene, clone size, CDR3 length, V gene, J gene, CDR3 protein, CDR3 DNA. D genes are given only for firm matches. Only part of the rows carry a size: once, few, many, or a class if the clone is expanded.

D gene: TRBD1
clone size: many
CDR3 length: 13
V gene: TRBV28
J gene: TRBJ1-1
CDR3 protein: CASSPGQGAEAFF
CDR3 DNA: TGCGCCAGCAGCCCAGGACAGGGGGCTGAAGCTTTCTTT

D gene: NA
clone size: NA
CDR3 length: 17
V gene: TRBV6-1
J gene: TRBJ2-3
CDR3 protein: CASSVRASTVSSDTQYF
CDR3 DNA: TGTGCCAGCAGTGTTCGAGCTTCGACAGTTTCGTCAGATACGCAGTATTTT

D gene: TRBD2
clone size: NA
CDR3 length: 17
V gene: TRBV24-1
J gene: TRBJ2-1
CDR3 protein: CATSDFRTSGSFGEQFF
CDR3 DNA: TGTGCCACCAGTGATTTTAGGACTAGCGGGAGTTTTGGTGAGCAGTTCTTC

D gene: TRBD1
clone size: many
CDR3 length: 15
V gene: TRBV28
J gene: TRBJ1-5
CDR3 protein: CASSGRQGPRQPQHF
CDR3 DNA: TGTGCCAGCAGTGGCCGACAGGGTCCCCGCCAGCCCCAGCATTTT

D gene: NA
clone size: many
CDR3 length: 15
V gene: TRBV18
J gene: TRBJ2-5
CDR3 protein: CASSRARGAQETQYF
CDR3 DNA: TGTGCCAGCTCACGCGCCCGGGGGGCGCAGGAGACCCAGTACTTC

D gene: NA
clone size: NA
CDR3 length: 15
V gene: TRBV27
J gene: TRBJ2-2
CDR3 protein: CASSPLPVGAGELFF
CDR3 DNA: TGTGCCAGCAGTCCCCTACCCGTGGGGGCCGGGGAGCTGTTTTTT

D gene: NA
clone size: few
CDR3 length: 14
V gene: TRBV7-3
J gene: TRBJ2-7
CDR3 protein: CASSLGPTTHEQYF
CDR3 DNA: TGTGCCAGCAGCCTCGGTCCGACGACCCACGAGCAGTACTTC

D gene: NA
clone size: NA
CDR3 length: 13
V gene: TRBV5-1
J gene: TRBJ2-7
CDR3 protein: CASSSSGFDEQYF
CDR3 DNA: TGCGCCAGCAGCTCCTCAGGATTCGACGAGCAGTACTTC

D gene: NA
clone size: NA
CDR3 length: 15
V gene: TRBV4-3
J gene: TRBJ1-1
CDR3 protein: CASSQRTVPNTEAFF
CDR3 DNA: TGCGCCAGCAGCCAACGGACGGTCCCGAACACTGAAGCTTTCTTT

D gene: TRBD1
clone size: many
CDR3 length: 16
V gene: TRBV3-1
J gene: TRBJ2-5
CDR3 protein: CASSRAGQGLSETQYF
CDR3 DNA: TGTGCCAGCAGCCGGGCGGGACAGGGTTTATCAGAGACCCAGTACTTC

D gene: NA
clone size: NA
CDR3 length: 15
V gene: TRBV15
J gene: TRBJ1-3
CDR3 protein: CATSPERVSGNTIYF
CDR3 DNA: TGTGCCACCAGCCCCGAGAGAGTCTCTGGAAACACCATATATTTT

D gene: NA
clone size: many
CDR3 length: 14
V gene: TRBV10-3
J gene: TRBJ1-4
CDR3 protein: CAISSVTTDRQLFF
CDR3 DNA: TGTGCCATCAGCTCAGTAACTACCGACAGGCAACTGTTTTTT

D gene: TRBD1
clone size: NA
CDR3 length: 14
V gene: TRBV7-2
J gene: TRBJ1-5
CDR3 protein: CASRRTGGGQPQHF
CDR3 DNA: TGTGCCAGCAGACGTACAGGGGGCGGTCAGCCCCAGCATTTT

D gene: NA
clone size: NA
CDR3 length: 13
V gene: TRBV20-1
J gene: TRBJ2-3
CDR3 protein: CSASSGFTDTQYF
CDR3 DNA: TGCAGTGCTAGTTCGGGGTTCACAGATACGCAGTATTTT

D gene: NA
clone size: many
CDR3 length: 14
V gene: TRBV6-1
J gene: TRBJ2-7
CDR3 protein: CASSERLTTYEQYF
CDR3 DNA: TGTGCCAGCAGTGAAAGGCTTACCACCTACGAGCAGTACTTC

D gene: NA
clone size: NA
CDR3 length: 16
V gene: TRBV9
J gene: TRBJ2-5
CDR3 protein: CASSAGVLAFGETQYF
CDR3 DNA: TGTGCCAGCAGCGCGGGGGTGCTAGCATTCGGAGAGACCCAGTACTTC

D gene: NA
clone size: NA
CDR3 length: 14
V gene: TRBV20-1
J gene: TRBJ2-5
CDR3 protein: CSAPVRDIRETQYF
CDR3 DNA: TGCAGTGCTCCAGTGCGGGACATTCGAGAGACCCAGTACTTC

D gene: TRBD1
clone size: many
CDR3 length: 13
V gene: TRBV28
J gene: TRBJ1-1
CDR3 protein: CASSFDRATEAFF
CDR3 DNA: TGTGCCAGCAGTTTCGACAGGGCCACTGAAGCTTTCTTT

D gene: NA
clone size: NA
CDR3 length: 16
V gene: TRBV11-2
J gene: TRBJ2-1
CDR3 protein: CASSSRGSREANEQFF
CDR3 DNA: TGTGCCAGCAGCTCCAGGGGGAGTAGGGAGGCGAATGAGCAGTTCTTC

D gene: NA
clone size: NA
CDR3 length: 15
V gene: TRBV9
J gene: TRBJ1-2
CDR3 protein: CASSVAVSRDYGYTF
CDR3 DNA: TGTGCCAGCAGCGTAGCGGTATCAAGGGACTATGGCTACACCTTC

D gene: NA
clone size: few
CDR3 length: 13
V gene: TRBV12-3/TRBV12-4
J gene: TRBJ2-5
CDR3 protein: CASGLGGGETQYF
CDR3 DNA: TGTGCCAGCGGTTTAGGTGGGGGGGAGACCCAGTACTTC

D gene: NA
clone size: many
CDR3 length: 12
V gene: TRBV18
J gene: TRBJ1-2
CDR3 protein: CASSPDPYRYTF
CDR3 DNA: TGTGCCAGCTCACCAGATCCTTATCGCTACACCTTC

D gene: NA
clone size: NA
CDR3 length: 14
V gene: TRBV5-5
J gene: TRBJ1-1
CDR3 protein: CASSPNTEHAEAFF
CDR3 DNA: TGTGCCAGCAGTCCGAACACGGAACACGCTGAAGCTTTCTTT

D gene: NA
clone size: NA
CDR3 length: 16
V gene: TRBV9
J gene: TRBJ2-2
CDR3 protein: CASSVAVGGAAGELFF
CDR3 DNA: TGTGCCAGCAGCGTAGCTGTGGGAGGAGCCGCCGGGGAGCTGTTTTTT

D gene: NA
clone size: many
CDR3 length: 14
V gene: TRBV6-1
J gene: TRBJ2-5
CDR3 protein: CASTLLALGETQYF
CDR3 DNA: TGTGCCAGCACCTTACTTGCCCTCGGCGAGACCCAGTACTTC

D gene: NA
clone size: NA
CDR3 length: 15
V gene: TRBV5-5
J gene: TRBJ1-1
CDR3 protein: CASTHSWGMNTEAFF
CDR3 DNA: TGTGCCAGCACACACAGTTGGGGGATGAACACTGAAGCTTTCTTT

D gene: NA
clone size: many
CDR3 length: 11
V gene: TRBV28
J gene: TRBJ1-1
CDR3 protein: CASRERTEAFF
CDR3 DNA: TGTGCCAGCAGGGAAAGGACTGAAGCTTTCTTT

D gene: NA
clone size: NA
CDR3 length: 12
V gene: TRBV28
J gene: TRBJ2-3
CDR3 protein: CASSQEADTQYF
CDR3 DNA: TGTGCCAGCAGTCAAGAGGCAGATACGCAGTATTTT

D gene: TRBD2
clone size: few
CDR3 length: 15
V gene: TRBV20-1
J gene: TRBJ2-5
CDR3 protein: CSAEGTSHREETQYF
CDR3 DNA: TGCAGTGCTGAGGGGACTAGTCATCGGGAAGAGACCCAGTACTTC

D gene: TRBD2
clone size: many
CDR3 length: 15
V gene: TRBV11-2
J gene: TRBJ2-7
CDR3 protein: CASSLFVGGTYEQYF
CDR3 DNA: TGTGCCAGCAGCTTATTCGTGGGGGGGACCTACGAGCAGTACTTC

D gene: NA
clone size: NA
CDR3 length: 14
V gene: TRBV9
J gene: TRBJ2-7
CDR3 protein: CASSDRPISYEQYF
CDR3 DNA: TGTGCCAGCAGCGACAGACCGATATCCTACGAGCAGTACTTC

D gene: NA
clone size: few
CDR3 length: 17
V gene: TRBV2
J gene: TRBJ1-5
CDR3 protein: CASSPGLGQVGNQPQHF
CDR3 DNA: TGTGCCAGCAGCCCCGGACTCGGGCAGGTTGGCAATCAGCCCCAGCATTTT

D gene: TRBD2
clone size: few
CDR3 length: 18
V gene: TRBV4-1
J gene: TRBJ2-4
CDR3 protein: CASSQDQLAGVAKNIQYF
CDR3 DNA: TGCGCCAGCAGCCAAGATCAACTAGCGGGAGTGGCCAAAAACATTCAGTACTTC

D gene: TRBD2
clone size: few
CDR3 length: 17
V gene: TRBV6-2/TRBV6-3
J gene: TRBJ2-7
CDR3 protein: CASSYSQRLAGVYEQYF
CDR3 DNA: TGTGCCAGCAGTTACTCGCAGAGACTAGCGGGAGTTTACGAGCAGTACTTC

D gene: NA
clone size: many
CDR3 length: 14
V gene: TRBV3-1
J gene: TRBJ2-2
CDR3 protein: CASSHGTTTGELFF
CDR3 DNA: TGTGCCAGCAGCCACGGGACAACGACCGGGGAGCTGTTTTTT

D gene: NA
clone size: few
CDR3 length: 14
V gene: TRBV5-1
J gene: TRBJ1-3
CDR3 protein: CASSLDGNRNTIYF
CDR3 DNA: TGCGCCAGCAGCTTGGACGGGAATCGAAACACCATATATTTT

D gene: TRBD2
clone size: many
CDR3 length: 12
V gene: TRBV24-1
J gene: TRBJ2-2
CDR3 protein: CATGTTTGELFF
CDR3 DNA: TGTGCCACCGGGACTACTACCGGGGAGCTGTTTTTT

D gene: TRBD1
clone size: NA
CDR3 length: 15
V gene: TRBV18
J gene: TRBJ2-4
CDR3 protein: CASSPRTGSKNIQYF
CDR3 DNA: TGTGCCAGCTCACCCCGGACAGGGAGCAAAAACATTCAGTACTTC

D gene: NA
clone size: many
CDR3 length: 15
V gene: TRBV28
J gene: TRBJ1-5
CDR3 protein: CASSLLQGGGQPQHF
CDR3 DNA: TGTGCCAGCAGTTTGCTACAGGGAGGCGGTCAGCCCCAGCATTTT

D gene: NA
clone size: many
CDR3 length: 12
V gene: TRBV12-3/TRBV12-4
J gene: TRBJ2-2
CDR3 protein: CASSPSARELFF
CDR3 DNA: TGTGCCAGCAGTCCATCGGCCCGGGAGCTGTTTTTT

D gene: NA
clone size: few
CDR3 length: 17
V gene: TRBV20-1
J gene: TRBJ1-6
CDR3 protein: CSASLVRRSSGNSPLHF
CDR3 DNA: TGCAGTGCTAGTTTAGTGAGGAGAAGTAGCGGTAATTCACCCCTCCACTTT

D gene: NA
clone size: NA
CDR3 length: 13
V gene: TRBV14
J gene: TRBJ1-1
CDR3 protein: CASSQDMITEAFF
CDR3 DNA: TGTGCCAGCAGCCAAGATATGATCACTGAAGCTTTCTTT

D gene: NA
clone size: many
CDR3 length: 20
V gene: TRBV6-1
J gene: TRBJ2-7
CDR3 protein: CASSEDGRGQGRHSPYEQYF
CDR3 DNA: TGTGCCAGCAGTGAAGACGGCCGCGGGCAGGGGAGACATTCCCCCTACGAGCAGTACTTC

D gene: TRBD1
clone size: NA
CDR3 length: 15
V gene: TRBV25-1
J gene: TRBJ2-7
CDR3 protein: CASRESRGLSYEQYF
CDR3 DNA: TGTGCCAGCAGAGAAAGCAGGGGGCTCTCCTACGAGCAGTACTTC

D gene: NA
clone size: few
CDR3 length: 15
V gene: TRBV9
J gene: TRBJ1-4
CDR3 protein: CASSVGQSTNEKLFF
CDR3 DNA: TGTGCCAGCAGCGTTGGGCAGTCAACTAATGAAAAACTGTTTTTT

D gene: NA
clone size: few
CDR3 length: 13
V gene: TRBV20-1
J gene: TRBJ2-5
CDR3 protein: CSCLRGWQETQYF
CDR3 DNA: TGCAGTTGCTTGAGGGGGTGGCAAGAGACCCAGTACTTC

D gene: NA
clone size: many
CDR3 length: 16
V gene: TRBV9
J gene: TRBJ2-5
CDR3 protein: CASSVGDTTRGETQYF
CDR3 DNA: TGTGCCAGCAGCGTAGGGGACACAACCCGGGGAGAGACCCAGTACTTC

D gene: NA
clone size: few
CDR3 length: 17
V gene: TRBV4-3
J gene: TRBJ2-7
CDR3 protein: CASSQDLLSGGSYEQYF
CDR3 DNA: TGCGCCAGCAGCCAAGATCTACTTAGCGGAGGGTCCTACGAGCAGTACTTC

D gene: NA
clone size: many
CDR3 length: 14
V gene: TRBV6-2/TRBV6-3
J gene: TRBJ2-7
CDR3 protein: CASSPHHLPYEQYF
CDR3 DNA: TGTGCCAGCAGTCCCCACCACCTGCCCTACGAGCAGTACTTC

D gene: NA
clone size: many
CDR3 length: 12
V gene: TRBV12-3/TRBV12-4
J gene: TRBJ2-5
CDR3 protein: CASSSPTGAQYF
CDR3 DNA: TGTGCCAGCAGTTCCCCAACAGGAGCCCAGTACTTC

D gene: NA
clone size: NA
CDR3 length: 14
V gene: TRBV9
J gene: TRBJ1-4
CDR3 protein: CASSVEQVAEKLFF
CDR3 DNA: TGTGCCAGCAGCGTAGAACAGGTCGCAGAAAAACTGTTTTTT

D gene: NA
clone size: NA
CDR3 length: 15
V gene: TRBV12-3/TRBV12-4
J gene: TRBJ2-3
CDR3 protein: CASSYRAGGTDTQYF
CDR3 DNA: TGTGCCAGCAGTTACAGGGCTGGGGGCACAGATACGCAGTATTTT

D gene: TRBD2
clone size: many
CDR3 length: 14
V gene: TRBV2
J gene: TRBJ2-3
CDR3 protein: CATKSRDYTDTQYF
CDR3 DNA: TGTGCCACCAAATCCCGGGACTACACAGATACGCAGTATTTT

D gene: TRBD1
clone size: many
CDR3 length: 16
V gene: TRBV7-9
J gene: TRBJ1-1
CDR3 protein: CASSLERQGAPTEAFF
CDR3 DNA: TGTGCCAGCAGCTTAGAACGTCAGGGGGCGCCCACTGAAGCTTTCTTT

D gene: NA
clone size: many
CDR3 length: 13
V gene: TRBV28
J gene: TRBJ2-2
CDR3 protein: CASISLGAGELFF
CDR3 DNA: TGTGCCAGCATCTCCCTGGGGGCCGGGGAGCTGTTTTTT

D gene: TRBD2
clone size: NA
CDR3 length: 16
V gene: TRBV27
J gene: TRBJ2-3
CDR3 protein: CASSIIAGGRTDTQYF
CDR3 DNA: TGTGCCAGCAGTATAATAGCGGGGGGTCGCACAGATACGCAGTATTTT

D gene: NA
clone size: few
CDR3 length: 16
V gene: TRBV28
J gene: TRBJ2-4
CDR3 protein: CASSSFGGLAKNIQYF
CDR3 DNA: TGTGCCAGCAGTTCCTTTGGGGGATTAGCCAAAAACATTCAGTACTTC